Following are 10 T cell receptor beta chains from one sample sequenced in a study of T cells after posttransplantation cyclophosphamide. Sequencing was performed with immunoSEQ multiplex PCR; in TCRdb, only in-frame clones are kept and a portion is missing. The repertoire holds approximately 29,000 clones, with about nine tenths as singletons. Sequenced input: PBMCs. The origin of the receptors is a man aged 50 to 60.

This sequence joins TRBV7-9 and TRBJ2-7; a possible D gene is TRBD1 (5 bases). Trimming cost V 4 bases and J 1 base, with 8 bases left between them. This CDR3 has 13 amino acids. CDR1 is SEHNR, CDR2 FQNEAQ, per germline (reference sequence). This CDR3 is CASSSGISYEQYF. In nucleotides, the CDR3 is TGTGCCAGCAGCTCAGGGATATCCTACGAGCAGTACTTC.

This chain's CDR3 is CASSNYMNTEAFF. For the CDR3, the DNA is TGTGCCAGCAGTAACTATATGAACACTGAAGCTTTCTTT. The chain uses TRBV6-6 and TRBJ1-1; unclear D gene. Germline CDR1 reads MNHNY; CDR2 reads SVGAGI (reference sequence). The CDR3 is made up of 13 amino acids. V was shortened by 5 bases and J by 0 bases, with 7 bases between the two germline ends.

V usage is TRBV18 and J usage is TRBJ2-1, with D possibly matching TRBD2 (5 bases). The V gene's germline CDR1 is KGHSH and CDR2 LQKENI. Trimming cost V 8 bases and J 4 bases, with 18 bases left between them. The CDR3 runs 15 residues. As DNA, the CDR3 is TGTGCCAGCCGCTCGTTAGCGTCTGTGTACAATGAGCAGTTCTTC. This codes for CASRSLASVYNEQFF.

The genes are TRBV28 and TRBJ1-2; unclear D gene. Germline CDR1 and CDR2: MDHEN and SYDVKM. The CDR3 has 10 residues. Trimming left V 9 bases short and J 4 bases short, with 6 bases between. The CDR3 bases are TGTGCCAGTTCCAGCTATGGCTACACCTTC. Translation gives CASSSYGYTF.

The J gene is TRBJ1-5, the V gene TRBV19, with D possibly TRBD1 on 6 matching bases. V was clipped by 3 bases and J by 4 bases, with 16 bases between them. This CDR3 comprises 16 residues. CDR1 is LNHDA, CDR2 SQIVND, per germline (reference sequence). In nucleotides, the CDR3 is TGTGCCAGTAGTATCATCCGGGGGGCTCTTAATCAGCCCCAGCATTTT. Translation gives CASSIIRGALNQPQHF.

The J gene is TRBJ1-1, the V gene TRBV5-6; the match to TRBD1 covers 7 bases. J was trimmed by 6 bases and V by 1 base; bases with no gene match: 18. The germline gives CDR1 SGHDT, CDR2 YYEEEE. This CDR3 region has 18 residues. DNA for the CDR3: TGTGCCAGCAGCTTGTGGGGGAGACAGGGAAGGGGATTTTCTGAAGCTTTCTTT. Translation: CASSLWGRQGRGFSEAFF.

CDR3 DNA sequence: TGTGCCAGCAGGGGAGCGGGGGGTCCCGGGGGGGAGCAGTACTTC. This sequence encodes CASRGAGGPGGEQYF. This chain uses TRBV6-6 with TRBJ2-7, with 9 bases matching TRBD2. In germline, CDR1 is MNHNY, CDR2 SVGAGI (reference sequence). With 6 bases clipped from V and 7 bases from J, the junction kept 13 bases outside the gene matches. The CDR3 length is 15 residues.

This clone is labeled medium-sized. The chain recombines TRBV2 with TRBJ1-2; no reliable D call. Germline loops: CDR1 SNHLY, CDR2 FYNNEI. This CDR3 region has 13 residues. With 3 bases removed from V and 5 bases from J, the gap between germline ends came to 10 bases. In DNA form, the CDR3 reads TGTGCCAGCAGTGATGCGGCAGCGTATGGCTACACCTTC. It yields the protein CASSDAAAYGYTF.

This chain connects TRBV15 to TRBJ2-6, with TRBD1 matching over 8 bases. From germline, CDR1 is LNHNV and CDR2 YYDKDF (reference sequence). V trimming: 3 bases; J trimming: 1 base; junction bases outside the gene matches: 5. This CDR3 region has 17 residues. The CDR3 sequence: CATSRPGQASGANVLTF. CDR3 sequence (DNA): TGTGCCACCAGCAGGCCGGGACAGGCTTCTGGGGCCAACGTCCTGACTTTC.

The V gene is TRBV6-6, the J gene TRBJ2-3; 8 bases match TRBD1. The CDR3 spans 16 residues. Germline trimming cut 8 bases from V and 1 base from J; bases unmatched to any gene: 11. The germline gives CDR1 MNHNY, CDR2 SVGAGI (reference sequence). The CDR3 here is CASRENRGMRTDTQYF. In DNA, the CDR3 is TGTGCCAGCCGCGAAAACAGGGGGATGCGCACAGATACGCAGTATTTT.